The present TCR beta chain was sequenced within a study of blood T cells in healthy people across ages (dated by TCRdb to about 2015). About the study as a whole: In model experiments, template switching captured roughly one uniquely barcoded TCR beta cDNA molecule for every two T cells. Using deep sequencing normalized with unique cDNA molecular identifiers, the study measured how TCR beta repertoire diversity changes with age. To avoid experimental bias, donors of different ages were randomly spread across the sequencing lanes. Using the same blood draw, the study looked at two additional independent replicas of 1 million unique cDNA reads for two donors, one aged 18 to 30 and the other aged 80 or older. Donors were grouped into four age groups: young (average roughly 17 years), middle-aged (approximately 41), aged (about 60) and long-lived (around 80). On the study overall, not on this receptor specifically: Because the CMV infection status of the donors was unknown, age-related changes in expanded clonotypes may potentially have been confounded. Observed TCR beta diversity per million T cells fell roughly linearly with age, and a significant reduction was already apparent by age around 44. Conclusive comparison of naive and antigen-experienced compartments was prevented by the profiling of bulk unsorted PBMCs. Compared with the aged group, the long-lived group had more naive CD4+ T cells, fewer expanded clones and increased TCR diversity, a pattern suggesting age selection. Total diversity estimates from one million sequenced T cells were considered lower bounds and underestimates. There was a strong correlation between observed TCR beta diversity and the percentage of naive T cells measured by flow cytometry.

The library relied on 5' RACE. Instrument used: Illumina HiSeq 2500. A second PCR of about 6 to 12 cycles was performed with a sample-barcoded 5' primer and a J-beta primer mix. A template-switch 5' adaptor carrying 12 random nucleotides introduced a unique molecular identifier onto each TCR beta cDNA molecule. Each sample yielded at least 3 million CDR3-containing paired-end reads. First-strand cDNA synthesis was performed from all RNA using the Mint cDNA synthesis kit, with priming by a TRBC-specific oligonucleotide. Following uracil-DNA glycosylase treatment, all cDNA underwent a first 18-cycle PCR with the universal primers M1SS and BC2_uni_R. In the authors' own workflow: For normalization, 1 million high-quality reads, each with a distinct molecular identifier, were randomly selected from each sample. Instead of being binned into consensus sequences, reads with shared molecular identifiers were discarded. CDR3 identification, clonotype clustering and error correction used MiTCR with a Q25 quality threshold and the strictest error-elimination algorithm. Lower-bound total TCR beta diversity was estimated with a nonparametric unseen species model using Euler transformation. TCRdb reanalyzed the raw reads on its own, using fastp at Q25 for trimming and MiXCR for clone calling, and kept in-frame beta chains. Each record represents a unique CDR3 protein, reported with the most common genes and DNA among its rows. These V and J calls derive from TCRdb rather than the authors' analysis. The sample table records 1.5 million to 2 million distinct CDR3 sequences; around 48% of these occur just once. Of the sample, less than 2.5% falls within the top ten clones.

V was cut back by 1 base and J by 0 bases, leaving a gap of 4 bases between them. The germline V gene (reference sequence) gives CDR1 as LGHDT and CDR2 as YNNKEL. The CDR3 holds 14 amino acids from the cysteine to the phenylalanine. The DNA shown is the 42-base CDR3, in frame from base 1. The roughly 39 donors, aged 6 to 90 years, were systemically healthy Caucasian individuals from Russia. About 9.1 milliliters of peripheral blood were collected from each donor into EDTA-treated Vacutainer tubes. Ficoll-Paque density-gradient centrifugation was used to isolate PBMCs, with at least 6.5 million per sample. Total RNA was extracted from PBMCs with Trizol reagent, with at least 5.5 micrograms obtained per sample. Naive CD45RAhigh/CD27high T cell percentages were measured by flow cytometry on a PBMC aliquot from every donor. This clonotype has a handful of counts. There is no known antigen for this receptor. Base quality data are lacking; no much larger clone is found one base away.

This chain is built from TRBV3-1 and TRBJ2-4, with the D gene too uncertain to name. This receptor was obtained from a woman in her thirties or forties in good health. Sequencing input: blood. The nucleotide sequence is TGTGCCAGCAGCCAAGTCGTAGCCAAAAACATTCAGTACTTC. Its protein reads: CASSQVVAKNIQYF.